One sample yielded the 16 T cell receptor beta chains listed below, sequenced in a study of early T cells in non-severe SARS-CoV-2 infection. TCRdb ran MiXCR on the 5' RACE reads and lists one entry per CDR3 protein. The table lists 87,000 or so distinct CDR3 sequences, around 15% of them singletons. The source material was whole blood. The receptor source for this set is an adult who was a healthcare worker with PCR-confirmed SARS-CoV-2 infection or an uninfected control (not recorded which).

This clonotype showed up just a few times. In DNA, the CDR3 is TGTGCCAGCAGCGTAGGTATGGAGATCTCCTACGAGCAGTACTTC. Its translation is CASSVGMEISYEQYF. The chain carries TRBV9 and TRBJ2-7; D unclear. V dropped 0 bases and J dropped 0 bases, with 10 bases sitting between them. In germline, CDR1 is SGDLS, CDR2 YYNGEE. The CDR3 runs 15 residues.

This clonotype occurred a few times. The chain combines TRBV4-1 with TRBJ2-1, with TRBD1 matching over 10 bases. This CDR3 is built from 16 residues. Germline V lookup: CDR1 MGHRA, CDR2 YSYEKL. Losses at the gene ends were 2 bases for V and 4 bases for J; bases not matched to a gene: 5. As DNA, the CDR3 is TGCGCCAGCAGCCAACGGGACAGGGGTCAGTACAATGAGCAGTTCTTC. Translation gives CASSQRDRGQYNEQFF.

This clonotype was picked up many times. V gene TRBV7-9 combines with J gene TRBJ1-2; D is perhaps TRBD1 (5 bases). V lost 1 base, J lost 2 bases, and 8 bases lay in between. CDR3 length equals 14 residues. Germline V gives CDR1 SEHNR, CDR2 FQNEAQ (reference sequence). CDR3 DNA sequence: TGTGCCAGCAGCTTAGGGGGCGGAAACTATGGCTACACCTTC. This translates into CASSLGGGNYGYTF.

This clonotype was found many times. This chain uses TRBV7-6 with TRBJ1-3; the D gene is possibly TRBD1 (6 bases). The CDR3 runs to 15 residues. Germline V gene sequence: CDR1 SGHVS, CDR2 FNYEAQ. V was pared by 3 bases and J by 2 bases, with 11 bases between. The CDR3 DNA follows: TGTGCCAGCAGCTTCGGCAGGGGAGCTGGAAACACCATATATTTT. Encoded protein: CASSFGRGAGNTIYF.

This clonotype was counted ten times or more. The chain combines TRBV28 with TRBJ1-2; D not resolved. V gave up 4 bases and J gave up 7 bases, with 10 bases separating them. Germline CDR1 reads MDHEN; CDR2 reads SYDVKM. This CDR3 is built from 12 residues. The CDR3 DNA reads as TGTGCCAGCAGTTGGGGAGAGAGTGGCTACACCTTC. Amino acid sequence: CASSWGESGYTF.

As DNA, the CDR3 is TGTGCCAGCAGTCGCGGACAGGACTATGGCTACACCTTC. Translating gives CASSRGQDYGYTF. The chain carries TRBV6-5 and TRBJ1-2; TRBD1 aligns across 7 bases. V lost 5 bases, J lost 3 bases, and 3 bases stayed unmatched. The length of the CDR3 is 13 residues. Germline V gene lookup returns CDR1 MNHEY and CDR2 SVGAGI.

At least ten counts were recorded for this clonotype. The J gene is TRBJ1-5, the V gene TRBV29-1; D gene ambiguous. The germline V gene encodes CDR1 SQVTM and CDR2 ANQGSEA. Trimming pared 1 base from V and 10 bases from J, leaving 11 bases between. This CDR3 has 12 residues. The CDR3 DNA reads as TGCAGCGTTGAAGCCCCGGGCGGACCCCAGCATTTT. Protein: CSVEAPGGPQHF.

This clonotype was seen a single time. The chain recombines TRBV3-1 with TRBJ2-7; a weak D match, TRBD2 (6 bases). The CDR3 runs to 14 residues. Trimming took 5 bases from V and 2 from J, leaving 13 bases between them. The germline gives CDR1 LGHDT, CDR2 YNNKEL (reference sequence). CDR3 DNA sequence: TGTGCCAGCAGCGATACCGGGGGTACCTACGAGCAGTACTTC. Protein sequence: CASSDTGGTYEQYF.

This clonotype was recorded a few times. The chain combines TRBV6-1 with TRBJ1-6; the D gene is possibly TRBD1 (5 bases). This CDR3 has 16 amino acids. V shed 1 base and J shed 7 bases, with 14 bases lying between them. Germline CDR1 reads MNHNS; CDR2 reads SASEGT. The CDR3 is CASSEVGEGRNSPLHF. In DNA form, the CDR3 reads TGTGCCAGCAGTGAAGTAGGGGAGGGGAGGAATTCACCCCTCCACTTT.

Only a few counts were recorded for this clonotype. The rearrangement uses TRBV15 and TRBJ2-5; 11 positions match TRBD2. The junction had 2 bases not matched to a gene; V was cut back by 1 base and J by 4 bases. Germline loops: CDR1 LNHNV, CDR2 YYDKDF (reference sequence). The CDR3 has 15 amino acids. This chain's CDR3 is CATSRGLAGGETQYF. CDR3 nucleotide sequence: TGTGCCACCAGCAGAGGTCTAGCGGGGGGAGAGACCCAGTACTTC.

This clonotype was seen a few times. V and J are TRBV7-6 and TRBJ1-3, with TRBD1 identical over 7 bases. V lost 1 base, J lost 6 bases, and 9 bases stayed unmatched. Germline CDR1 reads SGHVS; CDR2 reads FNYEAQ. The CDR3 covers 16 residues. Written as DNA, the CDR3 is TGTGCCAGCAGCTTAGAGGCCACAGGGGACGAAAACACCATATATTTT. It translates to CASSLEATGDENTIYF.

This clonotype was counted at least ten times. The chain links TRBV29-1 to TRBJ2-3; a weak D match, TRBD1 (5 bases). The CDR3 has 15 residues. Germline lookup yields CDR1 SQVTM and CDR2 ANQGSEA. Trimming cost V 6 bases and J 6 bases, with 22 bases left between them. CDR3 amino acids: CSVHEARDRADTQYF. The DNA of the CDR3 is TGCAGCGTCCACGAGGCCAGGGATCGGGCGGATACGCAGTATTTT.

This clonotype was seen ten or more times. The CDR3: CASSAVAGANVLTF. The CDR3, as DNA: TGTGCCAGCAGCGCCGTGGCTGGGGCCAACGTCCTGACTTTC. The chain recombines TRBV12-3 or TRBV12-4 with TRBJ2-6; D gene ambiguous. The CDR3 consists of 14 residues. V was shortened by 6 bases and J by 2 bases, with 8 bases between the two germline ends.

The chain has TRBV4-1 and TRBJ2-5; D is uncertain. V was pared by 0 bases and J by 5 bases, with 25 bases between. Germline V lookup: CDR1 MGHRA, CDR2 YSYEKL. CDR3 length: 19 residues. The CDR3 region is CASSQELGSRIPGRETQYF. CDR3 nucleotides: TGCGCCAGCAGCCAAGAACTCGGCTCGCGAATTCCTGGTCGGGAGACCCAGTACTTC.

This clonotype was seen repeatedly, ten times or more. The rearrangement joins TRBV29-1 to TRBJ1-4; 7 bases line up with TRBD1. CDR1 and CDR2 from the germline V gene are SQVTM and ANQGSEA. The ends lost 4 bases at V and 6 bases at J; junction bases unmatched: 5. The CDR3 sequence is 13 residues long. The CDR3 reads CSVAGTEDEKLFF. CDR3 in DNA: TGCAGCGTTGCCGGGACAGAGGATGAAAAACTGTTTTTT.

The chain uses TRBV6-5 and TRBJ2-5, with D maybe TRBD2 (7 bases). Trimming shortened V by 8 bases and J by 5 bases, and 12 bases separated the two germline ends. The CDR3 has 12 amino acids. CDR1 and CDR2 from the germline V gene are MNHEY and SVGAGI. This CDR3 is CASGGGLETQYF. CDR3 bases: TGTGCCAGCGGGGGGGGCTTGGAGACCCAGTACTTC.